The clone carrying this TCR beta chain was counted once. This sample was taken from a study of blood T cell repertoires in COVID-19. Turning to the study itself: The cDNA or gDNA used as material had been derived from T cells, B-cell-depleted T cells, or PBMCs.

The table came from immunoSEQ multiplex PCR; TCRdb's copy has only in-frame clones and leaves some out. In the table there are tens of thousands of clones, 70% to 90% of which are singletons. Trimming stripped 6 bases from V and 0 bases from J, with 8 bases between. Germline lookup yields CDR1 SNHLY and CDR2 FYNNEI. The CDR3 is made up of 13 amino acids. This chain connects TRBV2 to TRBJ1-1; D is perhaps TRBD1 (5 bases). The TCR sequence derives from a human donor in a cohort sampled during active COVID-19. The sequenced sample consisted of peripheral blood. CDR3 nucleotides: TGTGCCAGCAGGGGGCTACTGAACACTGAAGCTTTCTTT. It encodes CASRGLLNTEAFF.